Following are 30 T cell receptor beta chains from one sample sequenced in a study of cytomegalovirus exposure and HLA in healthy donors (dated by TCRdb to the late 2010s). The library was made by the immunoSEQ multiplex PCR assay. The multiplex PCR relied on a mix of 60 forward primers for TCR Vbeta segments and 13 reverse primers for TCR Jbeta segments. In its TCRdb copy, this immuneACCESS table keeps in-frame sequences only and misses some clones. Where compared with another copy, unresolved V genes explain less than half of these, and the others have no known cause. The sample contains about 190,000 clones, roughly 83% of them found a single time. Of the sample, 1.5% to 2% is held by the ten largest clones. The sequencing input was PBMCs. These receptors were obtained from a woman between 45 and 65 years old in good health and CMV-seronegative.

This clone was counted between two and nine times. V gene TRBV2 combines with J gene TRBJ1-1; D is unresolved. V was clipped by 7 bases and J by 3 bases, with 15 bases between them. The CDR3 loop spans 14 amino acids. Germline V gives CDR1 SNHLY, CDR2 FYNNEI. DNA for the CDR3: TGTGCCAGCAATGGCCCCCCTCGGGACACTGAAGCTTTCTTT. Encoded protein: CASNGPPRDTEAFF.

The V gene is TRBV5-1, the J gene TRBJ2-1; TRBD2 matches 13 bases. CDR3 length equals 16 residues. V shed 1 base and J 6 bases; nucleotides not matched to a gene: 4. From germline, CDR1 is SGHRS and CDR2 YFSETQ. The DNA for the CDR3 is TGCGCCAGCAGCTTGCGGGGGACTAGCGGGACCAATGAGCAGTTCTTC. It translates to CASSLRGTSGTNEQFF. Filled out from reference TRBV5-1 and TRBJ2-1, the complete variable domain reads KAGVTQTPRYLIKTRGQQVTLSCSPISGHRSVSWYQQTPGQGLQFLFEYFSETQRNKGNFPGRFSGRQFSNSRSEMNVSTLELGDSALYLCASSLRGTSGTNEQFFGPGTRLTVL.

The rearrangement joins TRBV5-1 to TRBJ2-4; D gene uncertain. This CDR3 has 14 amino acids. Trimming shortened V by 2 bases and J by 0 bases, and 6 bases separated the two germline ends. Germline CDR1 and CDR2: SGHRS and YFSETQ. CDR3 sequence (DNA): TGCGCCAGCAGCTTAGAGATAGCCAAAAACATTCAGTACTTC. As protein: CASSLEIAKNIQYF.

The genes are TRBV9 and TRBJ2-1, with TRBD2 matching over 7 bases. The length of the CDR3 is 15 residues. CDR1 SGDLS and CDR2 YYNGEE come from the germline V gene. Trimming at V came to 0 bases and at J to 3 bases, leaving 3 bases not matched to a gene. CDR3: CASSVDRGDYNEQFF. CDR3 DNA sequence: TGTGCCAGCAGCGTAGATCGGGGGGACTACAATGAGCAGTTCTTC.

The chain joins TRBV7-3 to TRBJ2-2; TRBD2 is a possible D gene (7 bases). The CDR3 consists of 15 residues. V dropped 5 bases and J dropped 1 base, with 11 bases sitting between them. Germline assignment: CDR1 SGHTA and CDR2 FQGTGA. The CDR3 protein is CASSLGGVNTGELFF. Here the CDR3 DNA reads TGTGCCAGCAGCCTAGGGGGGGTGAACACCGGGGAGCTGTTTTTT.

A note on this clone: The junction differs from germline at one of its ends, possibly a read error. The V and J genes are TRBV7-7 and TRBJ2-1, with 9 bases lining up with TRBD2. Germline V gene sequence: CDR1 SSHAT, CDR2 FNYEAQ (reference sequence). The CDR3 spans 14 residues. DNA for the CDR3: TGTGCTAGCAGCTTGCGGGAGGGTTTGGATGAGCAGTTCTTC. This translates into CASSLREGLDEQFF.

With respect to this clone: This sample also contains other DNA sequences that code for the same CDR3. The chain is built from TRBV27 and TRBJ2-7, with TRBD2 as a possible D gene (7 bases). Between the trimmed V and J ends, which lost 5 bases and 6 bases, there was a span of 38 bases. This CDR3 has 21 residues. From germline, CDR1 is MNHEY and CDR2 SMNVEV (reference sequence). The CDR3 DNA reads TGTGCCAGCAGTCCGTCCCGACGGGGGGCAAAGTTCCCTTATCTCGCCTCCGAGCAGTACTTC. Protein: CASSPSRRGAKFPYLASEQYF.

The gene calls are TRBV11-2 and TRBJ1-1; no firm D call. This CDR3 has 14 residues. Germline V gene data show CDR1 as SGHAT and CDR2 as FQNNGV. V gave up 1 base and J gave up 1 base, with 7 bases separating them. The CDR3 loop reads CASSLAGQNTEAFF. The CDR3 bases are TGTGCCAGCAGCTTAGCAGGTCAGAACACTGAAGCTTTCTTT. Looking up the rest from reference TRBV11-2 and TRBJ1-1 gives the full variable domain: EAGVAQSPRYKIIEKRQSVAFWCNPISGHATLYWYQQILGQGPKLLIQFQNNGVVDDSQLPKDRFSAERLKGVDSTLKIQPAKLEDSAVYLCASSLAGQNTEAFFGQGTRLTVV.

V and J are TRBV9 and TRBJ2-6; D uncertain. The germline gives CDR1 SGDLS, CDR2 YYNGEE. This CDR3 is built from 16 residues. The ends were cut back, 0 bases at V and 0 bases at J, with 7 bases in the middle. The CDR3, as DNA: TGTGCCAGCAGCGTAGCTATGAGCTCTGGGGCCAACGTCCTGACTTTC. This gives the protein CASSVAMSSGANVLTF.

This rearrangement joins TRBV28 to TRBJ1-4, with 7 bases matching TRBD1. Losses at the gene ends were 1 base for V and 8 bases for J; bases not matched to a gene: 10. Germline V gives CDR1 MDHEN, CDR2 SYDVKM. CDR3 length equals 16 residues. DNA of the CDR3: TGTGCCAGCAGTTTATTTGGACAGGCAGGGCAGGAAAAACTGTTTTTT. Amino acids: CASSLFGQAGQEKLFF.

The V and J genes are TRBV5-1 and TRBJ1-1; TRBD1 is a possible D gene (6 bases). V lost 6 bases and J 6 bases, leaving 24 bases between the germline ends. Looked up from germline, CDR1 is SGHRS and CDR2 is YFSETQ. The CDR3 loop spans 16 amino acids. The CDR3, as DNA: TGCGCCAGCACTGTAGGACAGAGGGTAGGCCTCGCTGAAGCTTTCTTT. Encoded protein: CASTVGQRVGLAEAFF. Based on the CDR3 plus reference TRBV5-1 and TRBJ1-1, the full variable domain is KAGVTQTPRYLIKTRGQQVTLSCSPISGHRSVSWYQQTPGQGLQFLFEYFSETQRNKGNFPGRFSGRQFSNSRSEMNVSTLELGDSALYLCASTVGQRVGLAEAFFGQGTRLTVV.

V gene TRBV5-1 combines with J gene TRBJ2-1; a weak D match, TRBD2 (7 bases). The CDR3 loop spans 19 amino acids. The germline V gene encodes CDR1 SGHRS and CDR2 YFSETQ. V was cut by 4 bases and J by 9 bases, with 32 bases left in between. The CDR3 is CASSLATGSVSVWGGEQFF. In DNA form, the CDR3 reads TGCGCCAGCAGCCTGGCGACAGGCTCAGTTTCCGTTTGGGGGGGTGAGCAGTTCTTC.

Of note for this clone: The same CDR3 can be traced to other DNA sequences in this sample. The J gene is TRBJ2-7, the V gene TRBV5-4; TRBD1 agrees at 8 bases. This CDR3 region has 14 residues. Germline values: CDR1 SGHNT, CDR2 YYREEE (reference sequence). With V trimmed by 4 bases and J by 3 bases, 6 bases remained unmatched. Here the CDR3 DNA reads TGTGCCAGCAGCCCCGGACAGGGCGGCTACGAGCAGTACTTC. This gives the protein CASSPGQGGYEQYF.

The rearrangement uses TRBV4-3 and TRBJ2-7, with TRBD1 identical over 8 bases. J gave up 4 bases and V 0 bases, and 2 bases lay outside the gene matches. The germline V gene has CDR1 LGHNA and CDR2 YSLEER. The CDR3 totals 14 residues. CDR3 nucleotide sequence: TGCGCCAGCAGCCAAGAACAGGGGGATTACGAGCAGTACTTC. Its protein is CASSQEQGDYEQYF.

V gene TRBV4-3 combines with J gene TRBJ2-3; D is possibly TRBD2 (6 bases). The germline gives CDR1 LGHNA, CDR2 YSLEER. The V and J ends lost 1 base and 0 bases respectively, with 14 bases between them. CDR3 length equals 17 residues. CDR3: CASSQGEVSGSTDTQYF. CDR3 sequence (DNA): TGCGCCAGCAGCCAAGGGGAAGTGAGCGGGAGCACAGATACGCAGTATTTT.

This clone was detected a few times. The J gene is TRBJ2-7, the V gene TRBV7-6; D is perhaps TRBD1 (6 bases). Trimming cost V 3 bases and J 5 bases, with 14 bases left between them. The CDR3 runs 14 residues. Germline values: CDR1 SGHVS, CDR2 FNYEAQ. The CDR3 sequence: CASSLLGAVHEQYF. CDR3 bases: TGTGCCAGCAGCTTGTTGGGGGCGGTCCACGAGCAGTACTTC.

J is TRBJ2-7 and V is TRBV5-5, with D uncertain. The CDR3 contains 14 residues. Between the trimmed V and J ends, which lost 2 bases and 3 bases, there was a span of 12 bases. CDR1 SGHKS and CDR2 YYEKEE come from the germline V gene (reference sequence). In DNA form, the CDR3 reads TGTGCCAGCAGCTTCGATGACACAGTCTACGAGCAGTACTTC. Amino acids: CASSFDDTVYEQYF.

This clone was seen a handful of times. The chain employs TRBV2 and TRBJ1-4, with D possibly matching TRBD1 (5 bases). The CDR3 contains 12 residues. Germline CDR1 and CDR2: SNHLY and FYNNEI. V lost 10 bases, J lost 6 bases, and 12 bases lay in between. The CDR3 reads CAKKGWDEKLFF. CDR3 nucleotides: TGTGCCAAAAAGGGGTGGGATGAAAAACTGTTTTTT.

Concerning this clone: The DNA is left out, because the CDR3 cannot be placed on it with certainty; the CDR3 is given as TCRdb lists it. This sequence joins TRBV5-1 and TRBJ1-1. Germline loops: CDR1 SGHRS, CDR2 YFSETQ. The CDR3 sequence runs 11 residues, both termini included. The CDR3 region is CASSTSSEAFF.

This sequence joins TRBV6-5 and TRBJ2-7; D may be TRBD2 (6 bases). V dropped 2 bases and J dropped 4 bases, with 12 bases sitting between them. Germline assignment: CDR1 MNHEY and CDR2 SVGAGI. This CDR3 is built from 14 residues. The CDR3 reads CASSYQLAEYEQYF. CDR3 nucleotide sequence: TGTGCCAGCAGTTACCAACTAGCTGAGTACGAGCAGTACTTC.

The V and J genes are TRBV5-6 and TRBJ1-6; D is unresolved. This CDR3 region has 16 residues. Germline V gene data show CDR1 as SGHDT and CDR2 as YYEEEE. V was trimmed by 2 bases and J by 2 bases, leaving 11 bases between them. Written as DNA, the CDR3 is TGTGCCAGCAGCTTTAGTACAGTAGCCTATAATTCACCCCTCCACTTT. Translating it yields CASSFSTVAYNSPLHF.

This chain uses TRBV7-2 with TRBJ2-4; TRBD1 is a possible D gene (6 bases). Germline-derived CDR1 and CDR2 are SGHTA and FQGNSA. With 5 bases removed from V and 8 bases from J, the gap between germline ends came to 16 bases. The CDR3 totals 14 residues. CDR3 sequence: CASSHDRFSDIQYF. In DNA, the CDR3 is TGTGCCAGCAGCCATGACAGGTTCAGTGACATTCAGTACTTC.

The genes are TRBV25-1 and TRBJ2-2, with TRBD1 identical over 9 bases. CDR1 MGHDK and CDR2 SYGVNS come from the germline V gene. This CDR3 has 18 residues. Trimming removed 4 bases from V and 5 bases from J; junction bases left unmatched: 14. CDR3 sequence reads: CASSVKVGQGKMTGELFF. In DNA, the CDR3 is TGTGCCAGCAGTGTCAAAGTGGGACAGGGCAAGATGACCGGGGAGCTGTTTTTT.

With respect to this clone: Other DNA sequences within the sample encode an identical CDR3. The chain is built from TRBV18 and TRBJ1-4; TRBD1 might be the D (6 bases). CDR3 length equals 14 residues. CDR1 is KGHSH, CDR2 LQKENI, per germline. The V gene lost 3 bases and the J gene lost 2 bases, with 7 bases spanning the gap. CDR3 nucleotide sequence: TGTGCCAGCTCACCGCAGGGGACTAATGAAAAACTGTTTTTT. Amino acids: CASSPQGTNEKLFF.

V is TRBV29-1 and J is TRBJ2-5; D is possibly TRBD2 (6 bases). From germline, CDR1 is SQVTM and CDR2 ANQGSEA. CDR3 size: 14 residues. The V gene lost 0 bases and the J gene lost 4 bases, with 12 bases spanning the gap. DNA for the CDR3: TGCAGCGTTGAAGAGGCCCCAGCGGGAGAGACCCAGTACTTC. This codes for CSVEEAPAGETQYF.

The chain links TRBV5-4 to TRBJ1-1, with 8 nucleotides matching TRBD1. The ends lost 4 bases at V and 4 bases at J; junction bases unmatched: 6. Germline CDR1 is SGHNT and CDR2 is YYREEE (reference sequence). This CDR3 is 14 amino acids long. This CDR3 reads CASSHATGATEAFF. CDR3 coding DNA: TGTGCCAGCAGCCACGCGACAGGGGCCACTGAAGCTTTCTTT.

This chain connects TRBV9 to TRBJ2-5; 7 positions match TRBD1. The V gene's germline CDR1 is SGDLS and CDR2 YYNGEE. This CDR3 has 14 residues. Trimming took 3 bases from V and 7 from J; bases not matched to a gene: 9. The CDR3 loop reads CASSATDRSRTQYF. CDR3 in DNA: TGTGCCAGCAGCGCAACGGACAGGTCACGGACCCAGTACTTC.

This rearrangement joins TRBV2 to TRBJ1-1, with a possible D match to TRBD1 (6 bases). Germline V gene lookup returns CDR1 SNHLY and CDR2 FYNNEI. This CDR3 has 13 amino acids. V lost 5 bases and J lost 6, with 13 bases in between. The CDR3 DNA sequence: TGTGCCAGCAGTTCCCAGGGGTTCCCTGAAGCTTTCTTT. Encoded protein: CASSSQGFPEAFF. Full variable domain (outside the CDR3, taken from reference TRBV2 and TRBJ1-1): EPEVTQTPSHQVTQMGQEVILRCVPISNHLYFYWYRQILGQKVEFLVSFYNNEISEKSEIFDDQFSVERPDGSNFTLKIRSTKLEDSAMYFCASSSQGFPEAFFGQGTRLTVV.

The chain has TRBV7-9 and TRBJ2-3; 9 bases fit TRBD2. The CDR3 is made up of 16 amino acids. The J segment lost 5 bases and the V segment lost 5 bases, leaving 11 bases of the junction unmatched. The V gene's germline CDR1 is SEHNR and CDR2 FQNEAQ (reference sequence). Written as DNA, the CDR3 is TGTGCCAGCAGCGGGTCAGAGCGGGGGGTAATAGATACGCAGTATTTT. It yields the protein CASSGSERGVIDTQYF.

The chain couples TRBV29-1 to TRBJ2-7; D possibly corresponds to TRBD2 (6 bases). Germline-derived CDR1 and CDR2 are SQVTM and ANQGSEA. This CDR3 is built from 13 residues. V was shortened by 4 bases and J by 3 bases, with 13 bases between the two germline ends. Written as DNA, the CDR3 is TGCAGCGTTGGGGGGAGGTCCGACTACGAGCAGTACTTC. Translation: CSVGGRSDYEQYF.